One and the same sample provided the 21 T cell receptor beta chains below, sequenced in a study of spatial heterogeneity in lung cancer. Time point defined: sample taken at primary tumor resection. Frozen PBMC, nontumor lung or tumor provided whole RNA, which was sequenced unsorted. TCRdb re-analysed the 5' RACE reads in MiXCR, keeping a single row per CDR3 protein. The table has 40,000 to 50,000 distinct CDR3 sequences, roughly 7.2% seen once. The sample in question was PBMCs, obtained at surgery. All receptors derive from a female donor with early-stage non-small cell lung cancer.

The chain employs TRBV6-2 or TRBV6-3 and TRBJ2-5; tentatively, D is TRBD2 (6 bases). The CDR3 is 15 residues long. The V end was cut by 4 bases, the J end by 7 bases, with 19 bases between. Germline loops: CDR1 MNHEY, CDR2 SVGEGT. Here the CDR3 reads CASSSRGSGRGTQYF. DNA for the CDR3: TGTGCCAGCAGTTCCCGAGGTAGCGGAAGGGGGACCCAGTACTTC.

This clonotype was counted at least ten times. The CDR3 here is CASSFGQPNTEAFF. CDR3 sequence (DNA): TGTGCCAGTAGTTTCGGACAGCCGAACACTGAAGCTTTCTTT. The chain uses TRBV19 and TRBJ1-1, with D maybe TRBD1 (6 bases). V shed 5 bases and J shed 1 base, with 11 bases lying between them. Germline V gene data show CDR1 as LNHDA and CDR2 as SQIVND (reference sequence). The CDR3 loop spans 14 amino acids.

This clonotype was found a few times. The rearrangement joins TRBV20-1 to TRBJ2-3, with D possibly being TRBD1 (6 bases). Per the germline V gene, CDR1 is DFQATT and CDR2 is SNEGSKA (reference sequence). Trimming stripped 6 bases from V and 2 bases from J, with 15 bases between. There are 14 residues in the CDR3. The chain's CDR3 is CSAAGTSTTDTQYF. Written as DNA, the CDR3 is TGCAGTGCGGCCGGGACATCGACCACAGATACGCAGTATTTT.

This clonotype was observed a handful of times. The chain combines TRBV4-3 with TRBJ1-4; D is unclear. The V end was cut by 5 bases, the J end by 8 bases, with 15 bases between. This CDR3 spans 14 amino acids. CDR1 and CDR2 from the germline V gene are LGHNA and YSLEER. The CDR3 DNA reads TGCGCCAGCAGCAGTAACGCCCTGGAGGAAAAACTGTTTTTT. Amino acids: CASSSNALEEKLFF.

This clonotype showed up many times. This sequence joins TRBV7-2 and TRBJ2-3; 12 nucleotides line up with TRBD2. After removal of 0 bases from V and 3 bases from J, the junction contained 4 bases not matched to a gene. There are 17 residues in the CDR3. The germline V gene has CDR1 SGHTA and CDR2 FQGNSA. The CDR3 spells CASSLAPSGGVTDTQYF. Written as DNA, the CDR3 is TGTGCCAGCAGCTTAGCCCCTAGCGGGGGGGTAACAGATACGCAGTATTTT.

This clonotype showed up many times. The chain has TRBV20-1 and TRBJ2-1; D is possibly TRBD1 (5 bases). CDR1 is DFQATT and CDR2 is SNEGSKA in the germline V gene (reference sequence). CDR3 size: 12 residues. Trimming shortened V by 7 bases and J by 7 bases, and 14 bases separated the two germline ends. The CDR3 loop is CSVEGVKNEQFF. DNA for the CDR3: TGCAGTGTAGAAGGGGTCAAAAATGAGCAGTTCTTC.

This clonotype was counted many times. V is TRBV6-5 and J is TRBJ1-2; possible D gene TRBD1, 5 bases. The CDR3 contains 15 residues. The germline V gene has CDR1 MNHEY and CDR2 SVGAGI. V lost 6 bases, J lost 2 bases, and 16 bases lay in between. CDR3 sequence (DNA): TGTGCCAGCAGAACATACCGGGACGGGAACTATGGCTACACCTTC. Amino acids: CASRTYRDGNYGYTF.

V usage is TRBV5-1 and J usage is TRBJ1-1, with TRBD1 matching over 9 bases. CDR1 and CDR2 (germline): SGHRS, YFSETQ. The CDR3 loop spans 14 amino acids. J lost 3 bases, V lost 6 bases, and 6 bases had no gene match. CDR3 loop: CASTQQGADTEAFF. The CDR3 DNA follows: TGCGCCAGCACACAACAGGGGGCGGACACTGAAGCTTTCTTT.

The rearrangement links TRBV4-3 to TRBJ1-2; TRBD1 matches 9 bases. J gave up 7 bases and V 1 base, and 1 base lay outside the gene matches. This CDR3 region has 13 residues. In germline, CDR1 is LGHNA, CDR2 YSLEER. In DNA, the CDR3 is TGCGCCAGCAGCCAAGGGACAGGGGTTGGCTACACCTTC. Translating it yields CASSQGTGVGYTF.

This clonotype came up a few times. Here the CDR3 DNA reads TGTGCCTGGAGATTCAAAGGGGGCAGGAACACCGGGGAGCTGTTTTTT. Amino acids: CAWRFKGGRNTGELFF. The gene calls are TRBV30 and TRBJ2-2, with 7 nucleotides matching TRBD1. Germline values: CDR1 GTSNPN, CDR2 SVGIG (reference sequence). The CDR3 contains 16 residues. The V gene end was trimmed by 3 bases and the J gene end by 1 base; junction bases not matched to a gene: 8. Based on the CDR3 plus reference TRBV30 and TRBJ2-2, the full variable domain is SQTIHQWPATLVQPVGSPLSLECTVEGTSNPNLYWYRQAAGRGLQLLFYSVGIGQISSEVPQNLSASRPQDRQFILSSKKLLLSDSGFYLCAWRFKGGRNTGELFFGEGSRLTVL.

By sample share, this clonotype is medium-sized. This sequence may be a read error, since a much larger clone differs from it by one base. V gene TRBV7-9 combines with J gene TRBJ2-7; 7 nucleotides match TRBD1. The CDR3 loop spans 14 amino acids. The J segment lost 5 bases and the V segment lost 5 bases, leaving 9 bases of the junction unmatched. CDR1 and CDR2 (germline): SEHNR, FQNEAQ (reference sequence). The CDR3 region is CASSLPGQTDEQYF. The CDR3 DNA is TGTGCCAGCAGCCTACCGGGACAGACCGACGAGCAGTACTTC. Together with reference TRBV7-9 and TRBJ2-7, the CDR3 gives the full variable domain: DTGVSQNPRHKITKRGQNVTFRCDPISEHNRLYWYRQTLGQGPEFLTYFQNEAQLEKSRLLSDRFSAERPKGSFSTLEIQRTEQGDSAMYLCASSLPGQTDEQYFGPGTRLTVT.

This clonotype was counted only a few times. The chain combines TRBV7-6 with TRBJ2-1, with TRBD2 matching 9 bases. Losses at the gene ends were 5 bases for V and 2 bases for J; bases not matched to a gene: 4. The germline V gene has CDR1 SGHVS and CDR2 FNYEAQ. The CDR3 is made up of 15 amino acids. The CDR3 reads CASSQQRGAYNEQFF. In DNA form, the CDR3 reads TGTGCCAGCAGCCAGCAGCGGGGGGCCTACAATGAGCAGTTCTTC.

At least ten counts were recorded for this clonotype. This sequence joins TRBV27 and TRBJ2-7; D perhaps matches TRBD2 (5 bases). The CDR3 contains 15 residues. Germline V gene data show CDR1 as MNHEY and CDR2 as SMNVEV (reference sequence). Trimming removed 4 bases from V and 3 bases from J, with 16 bases in between. CDR3 coding DNA: TGTGCCAGCAGTTACGCCGGGTTGAGGGACTACGAGCAGTACTTC. Its protein is CASSYAGLRDYEQYF.

This clonotype was observed a few times. The chain employs TRBV5-4 and TRBJ1-2; perhaps TRBD1 as D (5 bases). The CDR3 consists of 14 residues. V was pared by 0 bases and J by 10 bases, with 16 bases between. CDR1 SGHNT and CDR2 YYREEE come from the germline V gene (reference sequence). This CDR3 is CASSLAGTARAYTF. The DNA for the CDR3 is TGTGCCAGCAGCTTGGCCGGGACCGCCAGAGCCTACACCTTC.

This chain uses TRBV7-2 with TRBJ2-5; 8 bases agree with TRBD2. The CDR3 has 16 amino acids. CDR1 SGHTA and CDR2 FQGNSA come from the germline V gene. J was trimmed by 4 bases and V by 5 bases; bases with no gene match: 12. CDR3 DNA sequence: TGTGCCAGCAGCCCCCAAAGCCGCGGGGGGCTAGAGACCCAGTACTTC. It is translated as CASSPQSRGGLETQYF. Together with reference TRBV7-2 and TRBJ2-5, the CDR3 gives the full variable domain: GAGVSQSPSNKVTEKGKDVELRCDPISGHTALYWYRQSLGQGLEFLIYFQGNSAPDKSGLPSDRFSAERTGGSVSTLTIQRTQQEDSAVYLCASSPQSRGGLETQYFGPGTRLLVL.

This clonotype was counted only a few times. The chain links TRBV18 to TRBJ1-3, with TRBD1 matching 7 bases. Per the germline V gene, CDR1 is KGHSH and CDR2 is LQKENI. This CDR3 is built from 16 residues. Trimming cost V 6 bases and J 2 bases; bases outside gene matches: 10. DNA for the CDR3: TGTGCCAGCTCCCAGAGCGGGACAGATACTGGAAACACCATATATTTT. Translation gives CASSQSGTDTGNTIYF.

This clonotype was seen just once. This may be a read error: a much more frequent sequence differs by one nucleotide. The chain is built from TRBV28 and TRBJ2-6, with 7 bases identical to TRBD1. CDR3 length: 20 amino acids. Germline-derived CDR1 and CDR2 are MDHEN and SYDVKM. V lost 6 bases to trimming and J lost 1 base; unmatched junction nucleotides: 18. CDR3 nucleotide sequence: TGTGCCAGCAGCCGGCCGGACAGGACCGTATTCTGTTCTGGGGCCAACGTCCTGACTTTC. Translation gives CASSRPDRTVFCSGANVLTF. Looking up the rest from reference TRBV28 and TRBJ2-6 gives the full variable domain: DVKVTQSSRYLVKRTGEKVFLECVQDMDHENMFWYRQDPGLGLRLIYFSYDVKMKEKGDIPEGYSVSREKKERFSLILESASTNQTSMYLCASSRPDRTVFCSGANVLTFGAGSRLTVL.

There are a few counts of this clonotype. The rearrangement uses TRBV5-1 and TRBJ1-5, with D hard to call. V lost 1 base to trimming and J lost 8 bases, with 10 bases between them. From germline, CDR1 is SGHRS and CDR2 YFSETQ. The CDR3 consists of 13 residues. The CDR3 nucleotides are TGCGCCAGCAGCTTGCTAGGCCCTAAGCCCCAGCATTTT. It specifies CASSLLGPKPQHF. The full variable domain, rest sourced from reference TRBV5-1 and TRBJ1-5, is KAGVTQTPRYLIKTRGQQVTLSCSPISGHRSVSWYQQTPGQGLQFLFEYFSETQRNKGNFPGRFSGRQFSNSRSEMNVSTLELGDSALYLCASSLLGPKPQHFGDGTRLSIL.

This clonotype has at least ten counts. The chain has TRBV10-1 and TRBJ2-1, with 10 bases aligning to TRBD2. Germline V CDR1 and CDR2: WNHNN, SYGVQD (reference sequence). V lost 6 bases and J lost 2; bases outside the gene matches: 1. The CDR3 is 14 residues long. CDR3 in DNA: TGCGCCAGCAGCGGACTAGCGGCCTACAATGAGCAGTTCTTC. It encodes CASSGLAAYNEQFF.

The table lists this clonotype with a few counts. The chain combines TRBV6-5 with TRBJ2-5, with no clear D. Trimming took 4 bases from V and 2 from J, leaving 14 bases between them. In germline, CDR1 is MNHEY, CDR2 SVGAGI. The CDR3 runs 15 residues. CDR3 sequence (DNA): TGTGCCAGCAGTTCTTTTTTGGGGAAACAAGAGACCCAGTACTTC. Its translation is CASSSFLGKQETQYF.

This clonotype was seen more than once but under ten times. DNA for the CDR3: TGTGCCAGCTCACCATTCATTGGCGATGGCTACACCTTC. This sequence encodes CASSPFIGDGYTF. The gene calls are TRBV18 and TRBJ1-2; D gene ambiguous. The CDR3 spans 13 residues. Germline assignment: CDR1 KGHSH and CDR2 LQKENI. Deletions cut 2 bases from V and 6 bases from J, with 10 bases between.